A selection of T cell receptor beta chains follows, all from one sample in a study of cytomegalovirus exposure and HLA in healthy donors. Measured with immunoSEQ multiplex PCR; TCRdb has only the in-frame clones, and not every one. The sample yields 55,000 to 70,000 clones, 80% to 95% seen once. The sequenced sample was PBMCs. These receptors all stem from a man younger than 35 in good health and CMV-seropositive. The CDR3 runs from the conserved cysteine through the conserved F or W. Fields, in order: J gene, V gene, clone size, D gene, CDR3 protein, CDR3 DNA. The D gene is left open where the match is weak. Some rows mark clone size as missing; the rest say once, few, many or name a class of expanded clone.

J gene: TRBJ2-3; V gene: TRBV28; clone size: NA; D gene: TRBD1; CDR3 protein: CASSPPDRYTDTQYF; CDR3 DNA: TGTGCCAGCAGCCCCCCGGACAGGTACACAGATACGCAGTATTTT
J gene: TRBJ1-1; V gene: TRBV11-2; clone size: once; D gene: TRBD1; CDR3 protein: CASSTGGAEAFF; CDR3 DNA: TGTGCCAGCAGCACAGGGGGGGCTGAAGCTTTCTTT
J gene: TRBJ2-1; V gene: TRBV5-1; clone size: NA; D gene: NA; CDR3 protein: CASSLEGDSSYNEQFF; CDR3 DNA: TGCGCCAGCAGCTTGGAGGGGGATAGCTCCTACAATGAGCAGTTCTTC
J gene: TRBJ2-5; V gene: TRBV28; clone size: NA; D gene: TRBD1; CDR3 protein: CASSPQGARETQYF; CDR3 DNA: TGTGCCAGCAGTCCTCAGGGGGCGCGGGAGACCCAGTACTTC
J gene: TRBJ2-7; V gene: TRBV27; clone size: NA; D gene: NA; CDR3 protein: CASSDTGSTYEQYF; CDR3 DNA: TGTGCCAGCAGTGATACAGGGTCGACCTACGAGCAGTACTTC
J gene: TRBJ2-7; V gene: TRBV11-2; clone size: NA; D gene: TRBD2; CDR3 protein: CASSFRAGGLYEQYF; CDR3 DNA: TGTGCCAGCAGCTTCCGCGCGGGAGGGCTCTACGAGCAGTACTTC
J gene: TRBJ2-5; V gene: TRBV14; clone size: NA; D gene: NA; CDR3 protein: CASSQHQETQYF; CDR3 DNA: TGTGCCAGCAGCCAACATCAAGAGACCCAGTACTTC
J gene: TRBJ2-3; V gene: TRBV10-2; clone size: NA; D gene: TRBD2; CDR3 protein: CASSPTSGPSDTQYF; CDR3 DNA: TGCGCCAGCAGTCCGACTAGCGGCCCCTCAGATACGCAGTATTTT
J gene: TRBJ2-7; V gene: TRBV28; clone size: once; D gene: TRBD1; CDR3 protein: CASSPGTGSYEQYF; CDR3 DNA: TGTGCCAGCAGTCCCGGGACAGGTTCCTACGAGCAGTACTTC
J gene: TRBJ2-1; V gene: TRBV6-5; clone size: NA; D gene: TRBD2; CDR3 protein: CASSYGTSGYNEQFF; CDR3 DNA: TGTGCCAGCAGTTACGGGACTAGCGGCTACAATGAGCAGTTCTTC